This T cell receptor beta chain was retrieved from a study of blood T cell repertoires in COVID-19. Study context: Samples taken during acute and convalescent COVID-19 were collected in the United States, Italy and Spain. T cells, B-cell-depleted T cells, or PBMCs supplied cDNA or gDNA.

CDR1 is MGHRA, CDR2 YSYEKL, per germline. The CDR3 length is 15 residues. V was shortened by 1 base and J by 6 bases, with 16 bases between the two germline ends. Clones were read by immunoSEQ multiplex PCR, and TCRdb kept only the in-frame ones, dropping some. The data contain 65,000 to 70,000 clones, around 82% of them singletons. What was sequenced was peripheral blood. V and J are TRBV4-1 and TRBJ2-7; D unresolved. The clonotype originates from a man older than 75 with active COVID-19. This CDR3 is CASSQVLEPLLEQYF. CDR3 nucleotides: TGCGCCAGCAGCCAAGTATTGGAGCCCCTCCTCGAGCAGTACTTC.